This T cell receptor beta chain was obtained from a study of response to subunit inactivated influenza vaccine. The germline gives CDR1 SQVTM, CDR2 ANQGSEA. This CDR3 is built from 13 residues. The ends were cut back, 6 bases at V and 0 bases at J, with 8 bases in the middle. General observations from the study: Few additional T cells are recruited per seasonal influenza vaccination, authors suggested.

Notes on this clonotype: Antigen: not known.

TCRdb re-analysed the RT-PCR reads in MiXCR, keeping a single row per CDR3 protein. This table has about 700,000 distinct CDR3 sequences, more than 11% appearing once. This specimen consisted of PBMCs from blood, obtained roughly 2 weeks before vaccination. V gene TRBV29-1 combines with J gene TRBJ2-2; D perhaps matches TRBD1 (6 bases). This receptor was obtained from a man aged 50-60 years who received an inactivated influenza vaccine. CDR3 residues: CSVRQANTGELFF. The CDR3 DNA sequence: TGCAGCGTACGACAGGCGAACACCGGGGAGCTGTTTTTT.